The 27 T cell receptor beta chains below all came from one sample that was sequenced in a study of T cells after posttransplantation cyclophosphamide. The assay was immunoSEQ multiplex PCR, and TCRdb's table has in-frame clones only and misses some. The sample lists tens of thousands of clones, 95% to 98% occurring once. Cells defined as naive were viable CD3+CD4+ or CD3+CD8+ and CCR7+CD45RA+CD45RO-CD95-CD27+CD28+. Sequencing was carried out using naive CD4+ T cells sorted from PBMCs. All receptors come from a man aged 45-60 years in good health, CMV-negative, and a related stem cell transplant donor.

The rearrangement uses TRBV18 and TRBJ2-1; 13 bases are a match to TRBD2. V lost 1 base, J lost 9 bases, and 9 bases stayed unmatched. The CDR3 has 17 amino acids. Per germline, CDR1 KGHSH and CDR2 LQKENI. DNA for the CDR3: TGTGCCAGCTCACCACGTTTACTAGCGGGAGGGCCGGGTGAGCAGTTCTTC. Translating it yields CASSPRLLAGGPGEQFF.

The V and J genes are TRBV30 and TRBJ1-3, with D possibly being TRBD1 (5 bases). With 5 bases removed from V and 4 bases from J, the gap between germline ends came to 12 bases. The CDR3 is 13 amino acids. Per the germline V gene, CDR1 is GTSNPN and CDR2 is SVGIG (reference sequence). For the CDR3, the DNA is TGTGCCTGGGCGGGGGGGAACGGAAACACCATATATTTT. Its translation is CAWAGGNGNTIYF.

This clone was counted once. The CDR3 loop reads CASSRGGQGSNQPQHF. CDR3 bases: TGTGCCAGCTCACGTGGGGGACAGGGCAGCAATCAGCCCCAGCATTTT. V and J are TRBV18 and TRBJ1-5; TRBD1 agrees at 9 bases. The CDR3 length is 16 residues. CDR1 KGHSH and CDR2 LQKENI come from the germline V gene. After removal of 4 bases from V and 1 base from J, the junction contained 5 bases not matched to a gene.

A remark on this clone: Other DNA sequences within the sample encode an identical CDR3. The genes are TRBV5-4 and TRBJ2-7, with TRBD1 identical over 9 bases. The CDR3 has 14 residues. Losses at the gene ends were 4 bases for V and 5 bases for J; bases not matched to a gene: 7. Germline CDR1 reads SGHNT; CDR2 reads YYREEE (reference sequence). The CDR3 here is CASSPGQGRHEQYF. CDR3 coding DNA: TGTGCCAGCAGCCCCGGACAGGGGCGCCACGAGCAGTACTTC.

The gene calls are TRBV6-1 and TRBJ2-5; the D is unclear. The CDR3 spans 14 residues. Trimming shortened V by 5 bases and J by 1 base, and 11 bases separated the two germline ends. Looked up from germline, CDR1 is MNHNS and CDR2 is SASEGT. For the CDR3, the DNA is TGTGCCAGCAGTCTAGTTGACCTCCAAGAGACCCAGTACTTC. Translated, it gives CASSLVDLQETQYF.

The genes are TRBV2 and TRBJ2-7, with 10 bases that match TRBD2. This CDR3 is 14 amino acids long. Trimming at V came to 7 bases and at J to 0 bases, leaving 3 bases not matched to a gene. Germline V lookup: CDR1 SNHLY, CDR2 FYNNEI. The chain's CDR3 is CASKREGSSYEQYF. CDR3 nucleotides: TGTGCCAGCAAGCGGGAGGGGAGCTCCTACGAGCAGTACTTC. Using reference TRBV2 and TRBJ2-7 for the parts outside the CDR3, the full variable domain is EPEVTQTPSHQVTQMGQEVILRCVPISNHLYFYWYRQILGQKVEFLVSFYNNEISEKSEIFDDQFSVERPDGSNFTLKIRSTKLEDSAMYFCASKREGSSYEQYFGPGTRLTVT.

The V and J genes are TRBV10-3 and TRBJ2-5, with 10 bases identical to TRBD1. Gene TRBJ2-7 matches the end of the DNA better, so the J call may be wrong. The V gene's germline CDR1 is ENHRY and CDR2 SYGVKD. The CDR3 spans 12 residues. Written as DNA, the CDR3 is TGTGCCATAAGACAGGGGGCTAACGAGCAGTACTTC. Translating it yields CAIRQGANEQYF.

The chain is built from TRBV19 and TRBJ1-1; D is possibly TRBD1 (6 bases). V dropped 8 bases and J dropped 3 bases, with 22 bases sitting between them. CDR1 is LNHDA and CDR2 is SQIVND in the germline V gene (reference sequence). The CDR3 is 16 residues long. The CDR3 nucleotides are TGTGCCAGTCCCCCTACAGGGTGGGGACGTGACACTGAAGCTTTCTTT. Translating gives CASPPTGWGRDTEAFF.

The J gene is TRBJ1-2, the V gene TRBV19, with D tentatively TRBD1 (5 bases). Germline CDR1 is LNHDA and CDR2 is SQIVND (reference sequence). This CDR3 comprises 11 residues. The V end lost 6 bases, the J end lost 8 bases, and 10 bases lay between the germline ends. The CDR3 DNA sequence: TGTGCCAGTAGCGTCAGGGTCGGCTACACCTTC. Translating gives CASSVRVGYTF.

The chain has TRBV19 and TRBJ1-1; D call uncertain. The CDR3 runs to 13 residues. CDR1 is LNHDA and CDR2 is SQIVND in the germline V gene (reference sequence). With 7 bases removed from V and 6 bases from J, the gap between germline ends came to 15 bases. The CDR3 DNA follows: TGTGCCAGTACCTCTTGGAGCGAGTCTGAAGCTTTCTTT. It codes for CASTSWSESEAFF.

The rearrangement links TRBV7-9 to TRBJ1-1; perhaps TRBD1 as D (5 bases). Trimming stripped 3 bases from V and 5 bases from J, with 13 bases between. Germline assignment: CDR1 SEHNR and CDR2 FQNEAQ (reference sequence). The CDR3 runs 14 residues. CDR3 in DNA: TGTGCCAGCAGCTTCACGCGGGGGGGGACTGAAGCTTTCTTT. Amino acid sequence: CASSFTRGGTEAFF.

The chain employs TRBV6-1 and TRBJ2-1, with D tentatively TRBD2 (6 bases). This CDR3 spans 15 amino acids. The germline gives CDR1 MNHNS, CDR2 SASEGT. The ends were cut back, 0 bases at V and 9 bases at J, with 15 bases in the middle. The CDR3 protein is CASSEANGRFGEQFF. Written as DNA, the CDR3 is TGTGCCAGCAGTGAAGCGAATGGGAGGTTCGGTGAGCAGTTCTTC.

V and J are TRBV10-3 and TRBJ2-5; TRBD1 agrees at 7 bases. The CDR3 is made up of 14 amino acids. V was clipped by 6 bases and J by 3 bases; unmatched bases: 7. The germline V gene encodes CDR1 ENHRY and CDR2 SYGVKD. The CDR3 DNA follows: TGTGCCATCAGCGCCCGTACAGGGGAAGAGACCCAGTACTTC. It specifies CAISARTGEETQYF.

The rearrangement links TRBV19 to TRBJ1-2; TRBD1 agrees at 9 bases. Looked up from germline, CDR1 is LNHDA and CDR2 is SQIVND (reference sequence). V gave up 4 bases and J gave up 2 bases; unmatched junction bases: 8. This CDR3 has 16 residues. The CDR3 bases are TGTGCCAGTAGTACTCCCGGGACAGGGAGGAACTATGGCTACACCTTC. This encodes CASSTPGTGRNYGYTF.

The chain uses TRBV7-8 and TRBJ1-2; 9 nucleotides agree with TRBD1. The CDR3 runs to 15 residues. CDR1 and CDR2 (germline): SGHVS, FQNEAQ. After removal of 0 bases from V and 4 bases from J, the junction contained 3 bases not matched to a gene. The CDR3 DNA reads TGTGCCAGCAGCTTAGCGGGACAGGGAACCTATGGCTACACCTTC. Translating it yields CASSLAGQGTYGYTF.

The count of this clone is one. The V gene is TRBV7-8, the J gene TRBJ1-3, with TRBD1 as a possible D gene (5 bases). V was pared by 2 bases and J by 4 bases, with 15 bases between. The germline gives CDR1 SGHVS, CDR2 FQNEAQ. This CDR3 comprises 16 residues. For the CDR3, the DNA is TGTGCCAGCAGCTTAAGCCGGGGGGGGGACGGAAACACCATATATTTT. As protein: CASSLSRGGDGNTIYF.

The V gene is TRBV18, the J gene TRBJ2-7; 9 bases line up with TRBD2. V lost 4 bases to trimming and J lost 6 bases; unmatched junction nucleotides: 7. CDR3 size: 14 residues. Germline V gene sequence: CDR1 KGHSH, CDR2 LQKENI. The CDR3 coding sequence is TGTGCCAGCTCACGAGTAGCGGGGGTTTCCGAGCAGTACTTC. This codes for CASSRVAGVSEQYF.

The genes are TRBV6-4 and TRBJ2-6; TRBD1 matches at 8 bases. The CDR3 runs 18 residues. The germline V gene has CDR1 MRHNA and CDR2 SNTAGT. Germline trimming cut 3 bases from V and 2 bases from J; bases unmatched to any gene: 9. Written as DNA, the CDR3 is TGTGCCAGCAGTGAATTTTACAGGGGGTGGGCTGGGGCCAACGTCCTGACTTTC. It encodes CASSEFYRGWAGANVLTF.

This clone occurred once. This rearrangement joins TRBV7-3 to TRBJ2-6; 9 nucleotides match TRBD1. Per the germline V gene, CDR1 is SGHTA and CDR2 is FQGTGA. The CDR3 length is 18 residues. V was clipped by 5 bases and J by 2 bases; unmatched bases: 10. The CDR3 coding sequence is TGTGCCAGCAGCCCCTCGACAGGGGGTCTGCCTGGGGCCAACGTCCTGACTTTC. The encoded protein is CASSPSTGGLPGANVLTF.

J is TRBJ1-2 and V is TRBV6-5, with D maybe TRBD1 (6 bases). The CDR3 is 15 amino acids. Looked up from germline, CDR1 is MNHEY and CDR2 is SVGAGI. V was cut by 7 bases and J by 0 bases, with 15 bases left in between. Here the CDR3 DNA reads TGTGCCAGCAAGAGAGGACAGTCTTCTAACTATGGCTACACCTTC. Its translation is CASKRGQSSNYGYTF.

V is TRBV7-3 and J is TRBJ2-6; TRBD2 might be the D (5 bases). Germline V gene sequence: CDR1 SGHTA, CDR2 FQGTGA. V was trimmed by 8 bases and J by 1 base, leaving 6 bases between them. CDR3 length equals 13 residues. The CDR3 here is CASQRSGANVLTF. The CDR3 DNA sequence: TGTGCCAGCCAGCGGTCTGGGGCCAACGTCCTGACTTTC. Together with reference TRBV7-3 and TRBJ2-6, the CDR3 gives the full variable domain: GAGVSQTPSNKVTEKGKYVELRCDPISGHTALYWYRQSLGQGPEFLIYFQGTGAADDSGLPNDRFFAVRPEGSVSTLKIQRTERGDSAVYLCASQRSGANVLTFGAGSRLTVL.

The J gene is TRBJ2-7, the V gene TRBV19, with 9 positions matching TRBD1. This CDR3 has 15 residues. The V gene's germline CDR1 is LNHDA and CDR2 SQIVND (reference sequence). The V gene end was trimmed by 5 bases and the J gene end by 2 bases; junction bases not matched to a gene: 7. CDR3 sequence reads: CASSSSTGGAYEQYF. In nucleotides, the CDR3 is TGTGCCAGTAGTTCCTCGACAGGGGGGGCCTACGAGCAGTACTTC. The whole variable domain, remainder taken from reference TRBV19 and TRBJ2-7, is DGGITQSPKYLFRKEGQNVTLSCEQNLNHDAMYWYRQDPGQGLRLIYYSQIVNDFQKGDIAEGYSVSREKKESFPLTVTSAQKNPTAFYLCASSSSTGGAYEQYFGPGTRLTVT.

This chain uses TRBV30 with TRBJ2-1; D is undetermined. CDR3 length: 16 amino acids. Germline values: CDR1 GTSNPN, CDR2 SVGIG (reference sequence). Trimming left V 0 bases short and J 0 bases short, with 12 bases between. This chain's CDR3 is CAWSVSVSSSYNEQFF. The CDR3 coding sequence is TGTGCCTGGAGTGTTTCGGTGTCCTCCTCCTACAATGAGCAGTTCTTC.

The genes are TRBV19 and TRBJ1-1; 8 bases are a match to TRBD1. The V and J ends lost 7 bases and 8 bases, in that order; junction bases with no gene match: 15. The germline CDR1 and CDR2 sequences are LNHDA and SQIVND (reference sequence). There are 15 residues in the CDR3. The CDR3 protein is CASTGIVLRGREAFF. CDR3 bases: TGTGCCAGTACCGGCATCGTCCTCAGGGGGCGCGAAGCTTTCTTT. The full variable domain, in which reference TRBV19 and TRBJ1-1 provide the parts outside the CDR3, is DGGITQSPKYLFRKEGQNVTLSCEQNLNHDAMYWYRQDPGQGLRLIYYSQIVNDFQKGDIAEGYSVSREKKESFPLTVTSAQKNPTAFYLCASTGIVLRGREAFFGQGTRLTVV.

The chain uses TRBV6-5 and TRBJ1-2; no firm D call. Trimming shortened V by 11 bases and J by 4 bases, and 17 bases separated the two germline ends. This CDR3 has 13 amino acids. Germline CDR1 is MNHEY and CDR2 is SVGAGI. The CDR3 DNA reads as TGTGCCTCCGTTGGAGGAAACGGCTATGGCTACACCTTC. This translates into CASVGGNGYGYTF.

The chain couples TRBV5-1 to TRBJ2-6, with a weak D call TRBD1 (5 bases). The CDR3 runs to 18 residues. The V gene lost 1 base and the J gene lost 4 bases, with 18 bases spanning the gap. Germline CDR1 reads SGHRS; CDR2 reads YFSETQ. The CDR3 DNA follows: TGCGCCAGCAGCTTGAGTGGCACAATTAGACAGGGGGCCAACGTCCTGACTTTC. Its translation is CASSLSGTIRQGANVLTF.

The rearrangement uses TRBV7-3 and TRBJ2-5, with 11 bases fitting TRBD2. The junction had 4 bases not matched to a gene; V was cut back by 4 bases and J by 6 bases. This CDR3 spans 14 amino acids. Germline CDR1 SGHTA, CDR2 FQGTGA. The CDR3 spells CASSSLAGDKTQYF. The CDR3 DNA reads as TGTGCCAGCAGCTCACTAGCGGGAGACAAGACCCAGTACTTC.